These 20 T cell receptor beta chains came from one sample sequenced in a study of T-cell reconstitution after alpha-beta-depleted transplantation in children. Researchers prepared the TCRbeta library using unique molecular identifiers, the study reports. TCRdb reprocessed the PCR reads with MiXCR, giving one entry per CDR3 protein. The sample lists 190,000 or so distinct CDR3 sequences, about 14% occurring once. Here the sequenced sample was PBMCs from the stem cell graft donor, taken from the stem cell graft. The receptors come from a human donor who donated a stem cell graft to a child with acute lymphoblastic leukemia.

This clonotype was recorded at least ten times. The chain recombines TRBV5-1 with TRBJ2-7; 9 nucleotides agree with TRBD1. The CDR3 loop spans 16 amino acids. The V and J ends lost 4 bases and 0 bases, in that order; junction bases with no gene match: 8. CDR1 and CDR2 from the germline V gene are SGHRS and YFSETQ. CDR3 sequence reads: CASSTSGQGNSYEQYF. In DNA, the CDR3 is TGCGCCAGCAGCACTTCGGGACAGGGAAACTCCTACGAGCAGTACTTC.

This clonotype was counted at least ten times. The V and J genes are TRBV5-1 and TRBJ2-3; tentatively, D is TRBD1 or TRBD2 (5 bases each). Trimming removed 1 base at V and 0 bases at J, with 15 bases between. The CDR3 loop spans 17 amino acids. Germline V gives CDR1 SGHRS, CDR2 YFSETQ. CDR3 region: CASSLSRRDRSTDTQYF. CDR3 in DNA: TGCGCCAGCAGCTTGTCTCGTCGGGACCGAAGCACAGATACGCAGTATTTT.

This clonotype occurred many times. The chain uses TRBV7-8 and TRBJ2-6; D ambiguous. V was cut by 7 bases and J by 0 bases, with 7 bases left in between. The V gene's germline CDR1 is SGHVS and CDR2 FQNEAQ. The CDR3 runs to 14 residues. CDR3 sequence reads: CASTGSSGANVLTF. Here the CDR3 DNA reads TGTGCCAGCACCGGATCCTCTGGGGCCAACGTCCTGACTTTC.

The chain uses TRBV5-5 and TRBJ1-1; D is undetermined. Per germline, CDR1 SGHKS and CDR2 YYEKEE (reference sequence). V dropped 0 bases and J dropped 1 base, with 10 bases sitting between them. The CDR3 is made up of 15 amino acids. The CDR3 sequence: CASSLVPNRNTEAFF. DNA of the CDR3: TGTGCCAGCAGCTTGGTTCCGAATCGGAACACTGAAGCTTTCTTT.

This clonotype showed up many times. J is TRBJ1-2 and V is TRBV5-6; D call uncertain. With 5 bases removed from V and 0 bases from J, the gap between germline ends came to 8 bases. CDR1 is SGHDT, CDR2 YYEEEE, per germline. The CDR3 is made up of 13 amino acids. The CDR3 DNA is TGTGCCAGCAGTACTTTCGCTAACTATGGCTACACCTTC. This translates into CASSTFANYGYTF.

This clonotype was observed many times. This rearrangement joins TRBV12-3 or TRBV12-4 to TRBJ2-7; TRBD1 aligns across 7 bases. V dropped 3 bases and J dropped 6; count of bases not matched to a gene: 2. The CDR3 runs to 12 residues. CDR3 sequence: CASSFPGGEQYF. For the CDR3, the DNA is TGTGCCAGCAGTTTTCCAGGGGGCGAGCAGTACTTC.

The CDR3 sequence is CASSPGQGTFYGYTF. The DNA for the CDR3 is TGTGCCAGCAGTCCCGGACAGGGTACCTTTTATGGCTACACCTTC. The V and J genes are TRBV12-3 or TRBV12-4 and TRBJ1-2, with TRBD1 identical over 8 bases. The CDR3 covers 15 residues. V was clipped by 5 bases and J by 5 bases; unmatched bases: 10.

The sample holds a few counts of this clonotype. V gene TRBV4-2 combines with J gene TRBJ2-7, with unresolved D. From germline, CDR1 is LGHNA and CDR2 YNFKEQ. CDR3 length: 14 amino acids. V lost 0 bases and J 1 base, leaving 7 bases between the germline ends. The CDR3 coding sequence is TGTGCCAGCAGCCAAGATTGGGTTTCCTACGAGCAGTACTTC. It yields the protein CASSQDWVSYEQYF.

Ten or more counts support this clonotype. The chain couples TRBV20-1 to TRBJ2-5; possibly TRBD2 for D (6 bases). The V end lost 5 bases, the J end lost 0 bases, and 16 bases lay between the germline ends. Germline-derived CDR1 and CDR2 are DFQATT and SNEGSKA (reference sequence). The CDR3 length is 15 residues. The DNA for the CDR3 is TGCAGTGCTCCACATCCGGGAGCGTACCAAGAGACCCAGTACTTC. Translation gives CSAPHPGAYQETQYF.

The CDR3 is CASSLAAVTDTQYF. The CDR3 DNA follows: TGCGCCAGCAGCTTGGCAGCGGTCACAGATACGCAGTATTTT. J is TRBJ2-3 and V is TRBV5-1; D is possibly TRBD2 (5 bases). Looked up from germline, CDR1 is SGHRS and CDR2 is YFSETQ. V lost 0 bases, J lost 2 bases, and 7 bases lay in between. This CDR3 has 14 residues.

The chain recombines TRBV3-1 with TRBJ2-5; D ambiguous. This CDR3 has 16 amino acids. Germline-derived CDR1 and CDR2 are LGHDT and YNNKEL (reference sequence). V was trimmed by 6 bases and J by 1 base, leaving 18 bases between them. CDR3: CASRAAPYRVQETQYF. The CDR3 region has the DNA TGTGCCAGCAGGGCCGCCCCCTACCGCGTCCAAGAGACCCAGTACTTC.

In this sample, this clonotype turned up many times. J is TRBJ2-1 and V is TRBV9, with D unclear. The germline gives CDR1 SGDLS, CDR2 YYNGEE. V was trimmed by 0 bases and J by 5 bases, leaving 6 bases between them. The CDR3 extends over 13 amino acids. CDR3 DNA sequence: TGTGCCAGCAGCGTAGAAGCCCACAATGAGCAGTTCTTC. Translated, it gives CASSVEAHNEQFF.

This clonotype was found many times. This chain joins TRBV7-9 and TRBJ1-1; D gene unclear. Trimming removed 1 base from V and 6 bases from J, with 6 bases in between. The CDR3 has 12 amino acids. Germline V gene data show CDR1 as SEHNR and CDR2 as FQNEAQ (reference sequence). CDR3 loop: CASSLGQSEAFF. The CDR3, as DNA: TGTGCCAGCAGCTTAGGGCAGTCTGAAGCTTTCTTT.

This clonotype was detected ten times or more. The chain employs TRBV6-5 and TRBJ1-5; possibly TRBD1 for D (6 bases). CDR1 and CDR2 (germline): MNHEY, SVGAGI. V was trimmed by 0 bases and J by 5 bases, leaving 11 bases between them. The CDR3 is 15 residues long. CDR3 in DNA: TGTGCCAGCAGTTACTCGATCAGGGGTGATCAGCCCCAGCATTTT. It encodes CASSYSIRGDQPQHF.

This clonotype was detected ten times or more. The V and J genes are TRBV5-1 and TRBJ1-1; 8 bases are shared with TRBD1. Looked up from germline, CDR1 is SGHRS and CDR2 is YFSETQ. V lost 4 bases and J lost 0; bases outside the gene matches: 5. This CDR3 spans 15 amino acids. The CDR3 reads CASSHRTGMNTEAFF. In nucleotides, the CDR3 is TGCGCCAGCAGCCACCGGACAGGGATGAACACTGAAGCTTTCTTT. Full variable domain (remainder filled in from reference TRBV5-1 and TRBJ1-1): KAGVTQTPRYLIKTRGQQVTLSCSPISGHRSVSWYQQTPGQGLQFLFEYFSETQRNKGNFPGRFSGRQFSNSRSEMNVSTLELGDSALYLCASSHRTGMNTEAFFGQGTRLTVV.

To note about this clonotype: A much larger clonotype is one base distant, so this may be a read error. The chain links TRBV7-8 to TRBJ1-4; 9 positions agree with TRBD1. Germline values: CDR1 SGHVS, CDR2 FQNEAQ. This CDR3 comprises 16 residues. V gave up 1 base and J gave up 11 bases; unmatched junction bases: 11. For the CDR3, the DNA is TGTGCCAGCAGCTTAGTTAAGGGACAGGGACAGTGGAAACTGTTTTTT. Translating it yields CASSLVKGQGQWKLFF.

This clonotype was seen many times. This rearrangement joins TRBV20-1 to TRBJ2-7, with TRBD2 identical over 8 bases. Germline V gene lookup returns CDR1 DFQATT and CDR2 SNEGSKA (reference sequence). The CDR3 covers 15 residues. The V gene end was trimmed by 0 bases and the J gene end by 5 bases; junction bases not matched to a gene: 9. The DNA for the CDR3 is TGCAGTGCTAGAGATGGGACGGGAGGGCGGAACGAGCAGTACTTC. Translating it yields CSARDGTGGRNEQYF.

This clonotype has a count of ten or more. The chain employs TRBV28 and TRBJ2-5; no firm D call. The CDR3 length is 13 residues. CDR1 is MDHEN and CDR2 is SYDVKM in the germline V gene. V lost 1 base to trimming and J lost 2 bases, with 5 bases between them. Here the CDR3 DNA reads TGTGCCAGCAGTTTATCAGCACAAGAGACCCAGTACTTC. It translates to CASSLSAQETQYF.

This clonotype has ten or more counts. This chain links TRBV24-1 with TRBJ2-1; TRBD1 might be the D (5 bases). Germline loops: CDR1 KGHDR, CDR2 SFDVKD. V was cut by 7 bases and J by 9 bases, with 9 bases left in between. This CDR3 has 11 amino acids. In DNA form, the CDR3 reads TGTGCCACCAGCGACGACAGTGAGCAGTTCTTC. This gives the protein CATSDDSEQFF.

This clonotype was seen repeatedly, ten times or more. The chain recombines TRBV6-5 with TRBJ2-7; 11 positions match TRBD1. Per the germline V gene, CDR1 is MNHEY and CDR2 is SVGAGI. The V and J ends lost 3 bases and 3 bases, in that order; junction bases with no gene match: 4. The CDR3 has 15 residues. CDR3 residues: CASSYSGTGGYEQYF. DNA for the CDR3: TGTGCCAGCAGTTATTCCGGGACAGGGGGCTACGAGCAGTACTTC.